This T cell receptor (beta chain) emerged from a study of cytomegalovirus exposure and HLA in healthy donors. Overall study results and limits: In a later analysis, HLA-C alleles had the fewest associated TCRs, DRB1 alleles the most. The authors assumed roughly uniform sequencing depth across donors for presence/absence analyses. The sole available immune exposure information was CMV serostatus.

As regards this clone: Its specificity is not known.

The PCR had 60 Vbeta and 13 Jbeta primers. In the original workflow: The count from a later analysis was 60 million to 85 million unique TCR beta chains, some 10 million of them shared. Sequencing used immunoSEQ multiplex PCR; TCRdb keeps in-frame clones, though not all of them. V and J calls and clone size follow that table, whereas D and trimming were derived from the DNA. This sample yields 100,000 to 150,000 clones, of which about 82% are seen a single time; 0.95% to 1.5% belongs to the top ten. CDR1 is PRHDT, CDR2 FYEKMQ, per germline (reference sequence). V shed 5 bases and J 1 base; nucleotides not matched to a gene: 14. The CDR3 totals 19 residues.

V and J are TRBV13 and TRBJ2-7; 13 nucleotides match TRBD2. Sequenced material: PBMCs. The source is a boy aged 5 to 17 in good health and CMV-seronegative. The CDR3 is CASSPGLAGVLHWSYEQYF. The CDR3 DNA follows: TGTGCCAGCAGCCCCGGACTAGCGGGAGTCTTACATTGGTCCTACGAGCAGTACTTC.